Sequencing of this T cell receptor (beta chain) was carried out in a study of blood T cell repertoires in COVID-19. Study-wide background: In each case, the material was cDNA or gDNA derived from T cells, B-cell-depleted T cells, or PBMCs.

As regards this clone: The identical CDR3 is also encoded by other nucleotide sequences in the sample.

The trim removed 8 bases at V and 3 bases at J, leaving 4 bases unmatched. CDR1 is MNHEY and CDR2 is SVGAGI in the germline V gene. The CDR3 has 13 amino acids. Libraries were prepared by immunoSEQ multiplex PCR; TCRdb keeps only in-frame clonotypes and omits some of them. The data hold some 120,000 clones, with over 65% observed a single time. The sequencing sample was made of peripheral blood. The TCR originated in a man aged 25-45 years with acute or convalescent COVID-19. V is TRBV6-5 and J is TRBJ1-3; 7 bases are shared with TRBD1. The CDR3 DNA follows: TGTGCCAGCTCCAGGGGGAGTGGAAACACCATATATTTT. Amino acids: CASSRGSGNTIYF.